The rows below give T cell receptor beta chains drawn from one sample of a study of blood T cell repertoires in COVID-19. The data were produced by immunoSEQ multiplex PCR, yet TCRdb's version contains in-frame clones alone and is incomplete. The sample includes around 250,000 clones, around 83% of them seen just once. Material for sequencing was peripheral blood. The origin of the receptors is a man aged 40-50 years with active or convalescent COVID-19. Each CDR3 is given with its conserved first and last residue. D genes are given only for firm matches. Size tells how often a clone was seen (once, few, many) or the class of an expanded clone, and some rows leave it out.

clone size	V gene	CDR3 length	D gene	J gene	CDR3 DNA	CDR3 protein
NA	TRBV5-1	15	NA	TRBJ1-1	TGCGCCAGCAGGTCCGAGGGTACGATTGGCACTGAAGCTTTCTTT	CASRSEGTIGTEAFF
NA	TRBV6-4	15	NA	TRBJ2-3	TGTGCCAGCAGTGACGGGTACAGGGAGACAGATACGCAGTATTTT	CASSDGYRETDTQYF
NA	TRBV11-3	17	NA	TRBJ1-6	TGTGCCAGCAGCCGGGGTGTAGGAGGTCTCTTGAATTCACCCCTCCACTTT	CASSRGVGGLLNSPLHF
NA	TRBV10-3	14	TRBD2	TRBJ2-3	TGTGCCATCTCTAGCGGGGGGGACACAGATACGCAGTATTTT	CAISSGGDTDTQYF
NA	TRBV30	13	NA	TRBJ1-2	TGTGCCTGGAGCCCCGGGAGCCCTGGAGGCTACACCTTC	CAWSPGSPGGYTF
few	TRBV27	16	NA	TRBJ1-1	TGTGCCAGCGGGGCCTCGCAGGTTGGAATGAACACTGAAGCTTTCTTT	CASGASQVGMNTEAFF
NA	TRBV28	13	TRBD1	TRBJ1-4	TGTGCCAGCAGTTTAATCTTGGGACAGGGACTGTTTTTT	CASSLILGQGLFF
NA	TRBV5-6	13	TRBD1	TRBJ1-5	TGTGCCAGCAGCCTCCGACAGGGGCAGCCCCAGCATTTT	CASSLRQGQPQHF
few	TRBV6-5	14	NA	TRBJ1-1	TGTGCCAGCAGCAAAGGGACACGGAACACTGAAGCTTTCTTT	CASSKGTRNTEAFF
NA	TRBV24-1	13	TRBD1	TRBJ1-1	TGTGCCACCACCGGGACAGGGAACACTGAAGCTTTCTTT	CATTGTGNTEAFF
NA	TRBV6-5	15	TRBD1	TRBJ2-2	TGTGCCAGCCAAACCTCCGGGACAGTAACCGGGGAGCTGTTTTTT	CASQTSGTVTGELFF
NA	TRBV19	14	NA	TRBJ1-2	TGTGCCAGTAGTATCGGACCGACGAGGGATGGCTACACCTTC	CASSIGPTRDGYTF
NA	TRBV5-1	13	NA	TRBJ2-3	TGCGCCAGCAGCTTTACATCACCAGATACGCAGTATTTT	CASSFTSPDTQYF
NA	TRBV5-4	16	TRBD2	TRBJ2-7	TGTGCCACCTTACAAACTCCGCGGGGGAGCTCCTACGAGCAGTACTTC	CATLQTPRGSSYEQYF
NA	TRBV2	16	TRBD2	TRBJ2-3	TGTGCCAGCAGTGAATATCGGGGGGGCGGCACAGATACGCAGTATTTT	CASSEYRGGGTDTQYF